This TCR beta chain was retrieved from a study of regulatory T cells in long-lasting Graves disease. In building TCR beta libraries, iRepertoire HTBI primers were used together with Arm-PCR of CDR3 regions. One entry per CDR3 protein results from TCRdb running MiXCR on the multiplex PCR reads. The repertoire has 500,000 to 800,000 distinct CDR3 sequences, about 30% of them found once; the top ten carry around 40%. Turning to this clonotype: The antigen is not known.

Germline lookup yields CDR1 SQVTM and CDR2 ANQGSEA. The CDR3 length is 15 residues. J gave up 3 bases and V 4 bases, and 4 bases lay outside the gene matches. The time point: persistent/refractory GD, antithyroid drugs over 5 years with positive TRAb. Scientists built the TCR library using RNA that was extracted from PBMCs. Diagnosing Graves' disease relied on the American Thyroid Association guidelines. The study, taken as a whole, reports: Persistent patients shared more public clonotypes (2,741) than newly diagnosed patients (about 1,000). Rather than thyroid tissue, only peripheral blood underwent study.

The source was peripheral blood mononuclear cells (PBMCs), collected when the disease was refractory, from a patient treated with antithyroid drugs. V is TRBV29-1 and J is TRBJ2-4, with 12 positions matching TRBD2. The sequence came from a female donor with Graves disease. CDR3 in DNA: TGCAGCGTTGGACTAGCGGGAGAGGTCAAAAACATTCAGTACTTC. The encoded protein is CSVGLAGEVKNIQYF.